This T cell receptor beta chain was captured by sequencing in a study of graft-versus-host responses after intestinal transplantation. This clone turned up a few times. Its antigen is unknown. Measured with immunoSEQ multiplex PCR; TCRdb has only the in-frame clones, and not every one. Of 95,000 to 110,000 clones listed, about 90% are singletons. This CDR3 has 13 amino acids. In germline, CDR1 is MNHNS, CDR2 SASEGT. V lost 11 bases to trimming and J lost 5 bases, with 16 bases between them. This sequence joins TRBV6-1 and TRBJ1-3, with D possibly matching TRBD1 (5 bases). Specimen: unstimulated CD4+ T cells sorted from spleen or lymph node cells, collected before intestinal transplant. This clonotype was obtained from a human donor who received an intestinal transplant. In nucleotides, the CDR3 is TGTGCCTGCCGGGACGGGGCTCGAAACACCATATATTTT. It yields the protein CACRDGARNTIYF.